This T cell receptor (beta chain) comes out of a study of CXCR3-negative and CXCR3-positive naive CD8 T cells. The CDR3 totals 13 residues. In germline, CDR1 is SQVTM, CDR2 ANQGSEA. UMI-labeled 5' RACE TRB cDNA libraries were prepared from the cells. TCRdb reprocessed the 5' RACE reads; each CDR3 protein has one entry and no DNA is given. This sample lists under 85,000 distinct CDR3 sequences; its ten largest clones have about 1.5%. The chain combines TRBV29-1 with TRBJ2-1; TCRdb returns TRBD1, unconfirmable since there is no DNA. Input material: naive CXCR3- CD8+ T cells from blood. Indicated subset: CD45RO-CCR7+CD27+CD95- naive CD8+ T cells lacking CXCR3 (TNR3-). The receptor comes from a human donor in good health. Some clones in this sample may be carry-over from other donors' samples. The CDR3 protein is CSVDYQGAGEQFF.